The present TCR beta chain was sequenced within a study of cytomegalovirus exposure and HLA in healthy donors. Overall study: A preliminary data release comprised around 85 million unique TCRs obtained from HLA-typed donors. Overall study findings and caveats: The classifier reportedly diagnosed cytomegalovirus status with high specificity and sensitivity. TCR beta chain V- and J-gene trimming was linked, in a later analysis, to a missense variant in DCLRE1C.

From germline, CDR1 is MNHEY and CDR2 SVGAGI. The CDR3 is 15 amino acids. A note on this clone: Its specificity is not known.

Both 60 Vbeta primers and 13 Jbeta primers went into the PCR. Profiled with immunoSEQ multiplex PCR; TCRdb holds only in-frame clones, not every one. Of over 200,000 clones listed, roughly 82% are singletons. The sequence was obtained from a man in his forties in good health and CMV-seropositive. Sequencing used PBMCs. This chain connects TRBV6-5 to TRBJ2-5; 10 positions agree with TRBD2. The J call is doubtful: the DNA matches TRBJ2-7 better. The CDR3 spells CASSSQAGGPYEQYF. The CDR3 DNA reads as TGTGCCAGCAGTTCCCAAGCGGGAGGGCCTTACGAGCAGTACTTC.